Each of the 32 T cell receptor beta chains below was sequenced from the same sample in a study of shared T cell receptors in the human thymus. Produced via immunoSEQ multiplex PCR; TCRdb's table is partial and in-frame only. Of hundreds of thousands of clones in the sample, about 90% were seen once. The sample also formed part of further work on human thymus T cells.

Sequenced sample: thymocytes. These receptors came from a boy less than two years old with a congenital heart defect.

The gene calls are TRBV15 and TRBJ2-2; 7 bases align to TRBD1. The CDR3 consists of 17 residues. The V gene's germline CDR1 is LNHNV and CDR2 YYDKDF (reference sequence). The J segment lost 0 bases and the V segment lost 1 base, leaving 5 bases of the junction unmatched. CDR3 residues: CATSRAGTATNTGELFF. Here the CDR3 DNA reads TGTGCCACCAGCAGAGCCGGGACAGCTACGAACACCGGGGAGCTGTTTTTT.

The V gene is TRBV19, the J gene TRBJ1-1, with a tentative D call TRBD1 (6 bases). Germline CDR1 is LNHDA and CDR2 is SQIVND (reference sequence). V gave up 7 bases and J gave up 2 bases, with 20 bases separating them. The CDR3 is made up of 16 amino acids. CDR3 region: CASTPFGAGDNTEAFF. The DNA of the CDR3 is TGTGCCAGTACCCCCTTCGGAGCAGGGGACAACACTGAAGCTTTCTTT.

The V call is TRBV7-9, the J call TRBJ1-1; D uncertain. The germline gives CDR1 SEHNR, CDR2 FQNEAQ (reference sequence). Trimming pared 0 bases from V and 1 base from J, leaving 15 bases between. The CDR3 extends over 17 amino acids. CDR3 amino acids: CASSLAQHRAWNTEAFF. In DNA form, the CDR3 reads TGTGCCAGCAGCTTAGCCCAACACAGAGCTTGGAACACTGAAGCTTTCTTT. Full variable domain (rest looked up from reference TRBV7-9 and TRBJ1-1): DTGVSQNPRHKITKRGQNVTFRCDPISEHNRLYWYRQTLGQGPEFLTYFQNEAQLEKSRLLSDRFSAERPKGSFSTLEIQRTEQGDSAMYLCASSLAQHRAWNTEAFFGQGTRLTVV.

The rearrangement uses TRBV5-6 and TRBJ2-3; 8 nucleotides agree with TRBD1. CDR1 is SGHDT, CDR2 YYEEEE, per germline. The CDR3 is 16 residues long. V lost 1 base to trimming and J lost 2 bases; unmatched junction nucleotides: 6. The chain's CDR3 is CASSLRGTGITDTQYF. CDR3 bases: TGTGCCAGCAGCTTGAGGGGGACAGGAATCACAGATACGCAGTATTTT.

This clone appeared a few times. The chain is built from TRBV30 and TRBJ1-1, with D maybe TRBD1 (6 bases). Trimming pared 2 bases from V and 4 bases from J, leaving 14 bases between. Per the germline V gene, CDR1 is GTSNPN and CDR2 is SVGIG (reference sequence). This CDR3 region has 14 residues. DNA of the CDR3: TGTGCCTGGAGTCGGGCACAGGGCGGCACTGAAGCTTTCTTT. Its protein is CAWSRAQGGTEAFF.

In its sample, this clone was seen once. The genes are TRBV30 and TRBJ1-6; no reliable D call. This CDR3 comprises 12 residues. CDR1 GTSNPN and CDR2 SVGIG come from the germline V gene (reference sequence). Trimming shortened V by 4 bases and J by 10 bases, and 11 bases separated the two germline ends. This CDR3 is CAWNGRSSPLHF. The CDR3 nucleotides are TGTGCCTGGAACGGCAGGTCCTCACCCCTCCACTTT.

This clone was observed once. The rearrangement uses TRBV29-1 and TRBJ2-1; 10 bases align to TRBD1. The CDR3 spans 14 residues. V dropped 6 bases and J dropped 4; count of bases not matched to a gene: 6. Germline lookup yields CDR1 SQVTM and CDR2 ANQGSEA. This CDR3 reads CSVARDRGYNEQFF. In DNA form, the CDR3 reads TGCAGCGTGGCCCGGGACAGGGGTTACAATGAGCAGTTCTTC.

This clone was seen more than once but under ten times. This chain connects TRBV4-1 to TRBJ1-1, with 7 bases that match TRBD1. Germline-derived CDR1 and CDR2 are MGHRA and YSYEKL. This CDR3 is 15 amino acids long. The V and J ends lost 6 bases and 4 bases, in that order; junction bases with no gene match: 11. CDR3 in amino acids: CASRKEQRTGTEAFF. CDR3 sequence (DNA): TGCGCCAGCAGAAAAGAGCAAAGGACAGGCACTGAAGCTTTCTTT.

The V gene is TRBV5-4, the J gene TRBJ2-3; 8 nucleotides align to TRBD2. Germline CDR1 SGHNT, CDR2 YYREEE (reference sequence). Unmatched junction bases numbered 12, after V lost 10 bases and J lost 2 bases. CDR3 length: 15 amino acids. The CDR3 sequence: CADGPGGEVTDTQYF. The CDR3 DNA reads as TGTGCCGACGGACCGGGGGGGGAGGTCACAGATACGCAGTATTTT.

V is TRBV29-1 and J is TRBJ2-7, with TRBD2 matching over 12 bases. This CDR3 is built from 15 residues. The V gene's germline CDR1 is SQVTM and CDR2 ANQGSEA. Trimming took 4 bases from V and 4 from J; bases not matched to a gene: 8. Here the CDR3 reads CSVVETSGSSYEQYF. The CDR3 DNA follows: TGCAGCGTTGTAGAGACTAGCGGGAGTTCGTACGAGCAGTACTTC.

The V gene is TRBV18, the J gene TRBJ2-7, with 7 bases that match TRBD2. The V gene end was trimmed by 3 bases and the J gene end by 2 bases; junction bases not matched to a gene: 4. The CDR3 covers 14 residues. The germline V gene has CDR1 KGHSH and CDR2 LQKENI. The CDR3 DNA follows: TGTGCCAGCTCACCTCAGCGGGGACCCTACGAGCAGTACTTC. This translates into CASSPQRGPYEQYF.

This clone was counted between two and nine times. CDR3 bases: TGTGCCAGCGCCCTGGCGGGGGAACTCCACGAGCAGTACTTC. Its translation is CASALAGELHEQYF. The rearrangement links TRBV28 to TRBJ2-7; 7 bases are shared with TRBD2. The CDR3 covers 14 residues. From germline, CDR1 is MDHEN and CDR2 SYDVKM. Germline trimming cut 8 bases from V and 5 bases from J; bases unmatched to any gene: 12. Full variable domain (missing parts from reference TRBV28 and TRBJ2-7): DVKVTQSSRYLVKRTGEKVFLECVQDMDHENMFWYRQDPGLGLRLIYFSYDVKMKEKGDIPEGYSVSREKKERFSLILESASTNQTSMYLCASALAGELHEQYFGPGTRLTVT.

This clone was detected only a few times. This chain connects TRBV5-4 to TRBJ1-3, with D possibly TRBD1 on 5 matching bases. The CDR3 is made up of 14 amino acids. The V end was cut by 4 bases, the J end by 0 bases, with 8 bases between. CDR1 is SGHNT and CDR2 is YYREEE in the germline V gene (reference sequence). CDR3 in amino acids: CASSATVSGNTIYF. DNA for the CDR3: TGTGCCAGCAGCGCGACAGTCTCTGGAAACACCATATATTTT.

This sequence joins TRBV28 and TRBJ2-1, with TRBD2 identical over 14 bases. The length of the CDR3 is 18 residues. Germline CDR1 MDHEN, CDR2 SYDVKM. J was trimmed by 8 bases and V by 3 bases; bases with no gene match: 12. CDR3 amino acids: CASSFRLAGGPVNYEQFF. CDR3 coding DNA: TGTGCCAGCAGTTTTAGACTAGCGGGGGGGCCAGTTAACTATGAGCAGTTCTTC. The variable domain in full, completed from reference TRBV28 and TRBJ2-1, reads DVKVTQSSRYLVKRTGEKVFLECVQDMDHENMFWYRQDPGLGLRLIYFSYDVKMKEKGDIPEGYSVSREKKERFSLILESASTNQTSMYLCASSFRLAGGPVNYEQFFGPGTRLTVL.

The chain combines TRBV7-9 with TRBJ2-1; 8 bases map to TRBD2. The V gene end was trimmed by 9 bases and the J gene end by 8 bases; junction bases not matched to a gene: 12. Germline CDR1 is SEHNR and CDR2 is FQNEAQ (reference sequence). The CDR3 runs 14 residues. The CDR3 bases are TGTGCCAGTCCTACTTCGGGAGGGGACCATGAGCAGTTCTTC. Translated, it gives CASPTSGGDHEQFF.

The rearrangement joins TRBV5-1 to TRBJ2-7, with 8 positions matching TRBD1. CDR3 size: 15 residues. Germline V gene lookup returns CDR1 SGHRS and CDR2 YFSETQ. V shed 4 bases and J 1 base; nucleotides not matched to a gene: 7. CDR3 DNA sequence: TGCGCCAGCAGCACAACCGGGACAGGATCCTACGAGCAGTACTTC. Encoded protein: CASSTTGTGSYEQYF. Full variable domain (remainder filled in from reference TRBV5-1 and TRBJ2-7): KAGVTQTPRYLIKTRGQQVTLSCSPISGHRSVSWYQQTPGQGLQFLFEYFSETQRNKGNFPGRFSGRQFSNSRSEMNVSTLELGDSALYLCASSTTGTGSYEQYFGPGTRLTVT.

J is TRBJ2-7 and V is TRBV7-9; 8 bases align to TRBD2. J was trimmed by 6 bases and V by 2 bases; bases with no gene match: 15. Germline lookup yields CDR1 SEHNR and CDR2 FQNEAQ (reference sequence). The CDR3 extends over 17 amino acids. CDR3 amino acids: CASSLSTERREGGEQYF. The CDR3 nucleotides read TGTGCCAGCAGCTTATCGACAGAGCGCCGGGAGGGAGGCGAGCAGTACTTC.

The chain joins TRBV9 to TRBJ1-2, with D maybe TRBD1 (6 bases). In germline, CDR1 is SGDLS, CDR2 YYNGEE. The CDR3 is 13 amino acids. Trimming shortened V by 0 bases and J by 5 bases, and 8 bases separated the two germline ends. The CDR3 DNA is TGTGCCAGCAGCGTAGAACAGGGATATGGCTACACCTTC. It codes for CASSVEQGYGYTF.

The rearrangement joins TRBV6-5 to TRBJ1-1; D gene ambiguous. Germline V gene data show CDR1 as MNHEY and CDR2 as SVGAGI. Trimming pared 2 bases from V and 1 base from J, leaving 8 bases between. This CDR3 contains 14 residues. As DNA, the CDR3 is TGTGCCAGCAGTTACGAGTGTGGGAACACTGAAGCTTTCTTT. Protein sequence: CASSYECGNTEAFF.

The chain employs TRBV14 and TRBJ2-7; 7 bases line up with TRBD1. In germline, CDR1 is SGHDN, CDR2 FVKESK. The CDR3 contains 16 residues. V dropped 0 bases and J dropped 5; count of bases not matched to a gene: 10. CDR3 in DNA: TGTGCCAGCAGCCAAGATCATGTGACAGGGAACCACGAGCAGTACTTC. This encodes CASSQDHVTGNHEQYF.

The chain is built from TRBV6-6 and TRBJ2-1; TRBD1 agrees at 10 bases. The germline gives CDR1 MNHNY, CDR2 SVGAGI (reference sequence). CDR3 length: 13 amino acids. The V and J ends lost 6 bases and 8 bases, in that order; junction bases with no gene match: 4. The CDR3 loop is CASRGQGVHEQFF. CDR3 bases: TGTGCCAGCAGAGGACAGGGGGTTCATGAGCAGTTCTTC.

This sequence joins TRBV29-1 and TRBJ2-7, with TRBD1 matching over 7 bases. After removal of 6 bases from V and 0 bases from J, the junction contained 14 bases not matched to a gene. The CDR3 totals 16 residues. The germline V gene has CDR1 SQVTM and CDR2 ANQGSEA. This chain's CDR3 is CSVGAPSGGSSYEQYF. The CDR3 coding sequence is TGCAGCGTCGGAGCCCCATCAGGGGGATCCTCCTACGAGCAGTACTTC.

This clone showed up just a few times. Relative to the germline gene, one junction end is altered; a read error may explain this. The chain combines TRBV6-5 with TRBJ1-3, with D perhaps matching TRBD1 (6 bases). The CDR3 contains 13 residues. Germline CDR1 reads MNHEY; CDR2 reads SVGAGI. The CDR3 DNA follows: TGTGCCAGCAGTTACTCGACGGGGGGCCCCGCTACCTTT. It specifies CASSYSTGGPATF.

The rearrangement joins TRBV6-1 to TRBJ1-4; D might be TRBD1 (6 bases). The germline V gene encodes CDR1 MNHNS and CDR2 SASEGT. Trimming removed 3 bases at V and 6 bases at J, with 11 bases between. This CDR3 is 14 amino acids long. CDR3 amino acids: CASSDRGGDEKLFF. In DNA, the CDR3 is TGTGCCAGCAGTGATAGGGGGGGAGATGAAAAACTGTTTTTT.

This clone was seen just once. This rearrangement joins TRBV30 to TRBJ2-3; 9 positions agree with TRBD2. The CDR3 extends over 15 amino acids. In germline, CDR1 is GTSNPN, CDR2 SVGIG (reference sequence). V dropped 3 bases and J dropped 3; count of bases not matched to a gene: 7. CDR3 amino acids: CAWRGDSGGTDTQYF. CDR3 coding DNA: TGTGCCTGGAGGGGGGATAGCGGGGGAACAGATACGCAGTATTTT.

The chain employs TRBV7-2 and TRBJ2-5, with no clear D. V was clipped by 1 base and J by 6 bases, with 6 bases between them. Germline V lookup: CDR1 SGHTA, CDR2 FQGNSA. CDR3 length: 12 amino acids. The CDR3 spells CASSLGAKTQYF. As DNA, the CDR3 is TGTGCCAGCAGCTTAGGTGCTAAGACCCAGTACTTC.

The rearrangement joins TRBV5-1 to TRBJ2-7; D is perhaps TRBD1 (6 bases). V lost 0 bases, J lost 3 bases, and 13 bases lay in between. Germline CDR1 and CDR2: SGHRS and YFSETQ. The length of the CDR3 is 15 residues. CDR3 amino acids: CASSLDDRLNYEQYF. In DNA, the CDR3 is TGCGCCAGCAGCTTGGATGACAGGCTAAACTACGAGCAGTACTTC.

This rearrangement joins TRBV14 to TRBJ1-6; D gene unclear. V was clipped by 0 bases and J by 0 bases, with 9 bases between them. CDR1 SGHDN and CDR2 FVKESK come from the germline V gene. The CDR3 runs to 17 residues. The CDR3 protein is CASSQESESSYNSPLHF. CDR3 coding DNA: TGTGCCAGCAGCCAAGAGTCGGAGAGCTCCTATAATTCACCCCTCCACTTT.

The rearrangement joins TRBV28 to TRBJ1-5, with D perhaps TRBD1 (6 bases). Trimming stripped 6 bases from V and 7 bases from J, with 22 bases between. The CDR3 loop spans 16 amino acids. Germline V CDR1 and CDR2: MDHEN, SYDVKM. CDR3 amino acids: CASSFLGHRESQPQHF. CDR3 coding DNA: TGTGCCAGCAGCTTCCTGGGGCACAGGGAGAGCCAGCCCCAGCATTTT.

This clone was observed a single time. The rearrangement links TRBV28 to TRBJ2-7; TRBD2 is a possible D gene (6 bases). V was pared by 1 base and J by 3 bases, with 13 bases between. CDR1 MDHEN and CDR2 SYDVKM come from the germline V gene. The CDR3 covers 15 residues. CDR3 residues: CASSLSPMGGYEQYF. DNA for the CDR3: TGTGCCAGCAGTTTATCTCCTATGGGGGGCTACGAGCAGTACTTC.

The chain has TRBV29-1 and TRBJ1-1; unclear D gene. V lost 0 bases and J 0 bases, leaving 8 bases between the germline ends. CDR3 length equals 14 residues. CDR1 and CDR2 from the germline V gene are SQVTM and ANQGSEA. The CDR3 loop is CSVEEAEMNTEAFF. CDR3 DNA: TGCAGCGTTGAAGAGGCGGAGATGAACACTGAAGCTTTCTTT.

The chain links TRBV12-5 to TRBJ2-3; 9 bases agree with TRBD1. CDR3 length: 15 amino acids. J gave up 6 bases and V 1 base, and 5 bases lay outside the gene matches. Germline assignment: CDR1 LGHNT and CDR2 FRNRAP. The CDR3 sequence: CASGLDRGRGDTQYF. The CDR3, as DNA: TGTGCTAGTGGTTTGGACAGGGGGCGCGGGGATACGCAGTATTTT.